This T cell receptor (beta chain) was sequenced during a study of T cell clonality in common variable immunodeficiency. Notes on the study in general: Fewer TCRbeta clones were shared among CVID subjects than controls. Compared with healthy controls, CVID subjects showed increased TCRbeta clonality, mostly in about a third. The cause of increased CVID clonality remains unclear without subpopulation sequencing.

This CDR3 spans 13 amino acids. Per germline, CDR1 SGHNT and CDR2 YYREEE (reference sequence). The V end lost 4 bases, the J end lost 5 bases, and 12 bases lay between the germline ends. This clone was seen at least ten times. Its antigen is unknown. Read data end 3 residues before the CDR3 end; the end is taken from the germline J gene. Generated by immunoSEQ multiplex PCR, the TCRdb table keeps only in-frame clones and is missing some. The sample has over 50,000 clones, none seen only once. The origin of this receptor is a person between 18 and 69 years old in good health. V and J are TRBV5-4 and TRBJ1-1; tentative D call: TRBD1 (5 bases). Sequencing was performed on peripheral blood mononuclear cells. CDR3 sequence reads: CASSLGGETEAFF. The covered CDR3 bases are TGTGCCAGCAGCCTGGGAGGGGAGACTGAA. Variable domain in full (rest from reference TRBV5-4 and TRBJ1-1): ETGVTQSPTHLIKTRGQQVTLRCSSQSGHNTVSWYQQALGQGPQFIFQYYREEENGRGNFPPRFSGLQFPNYSSELNVNALELDDSALYLCASSLGGETEAFFGQGTRLTVV.